The T cell receptor (beta chain) under discussion was sequenced for a study of cytomegalovirus exposure and HLA in healthy donors. Findings and caveats of the study: In a later analysis, TCR beta V- and J-gene trimming was associated with a missense DCLRE1C variant. Donors belonging to an Asian-associated ancestry cluster reportedly showed fewer N-insertions in productive TCRs than the 666-donor mean, according to what a later analysis found.

The V end lost 0 bases, the J end lost 5 bases, and 9 bases lay between the germline ends. The CDR3 consists of 14 residues. Looked up from germline, CDR1 is SGHDT and CDR2 is YYEEEE. As for this clone: Its target is unknown.

Amplification used 60 Vbeta primers and 13 Jbeta primers. Using immunoSEQ multiplex PCR, the repertoire was profiled, and TCRdb retains in-frame clones only, with some absent. Of under 200,000 clones detected, under 90% appear once; the ten largest clones hold approximately 1.5%. V usage is TRBV5-6 and J usage is TRBJ1-5, with D possibly matching TRBD1 (6 bases). The sequence was collected from a male donor in good health and CMV-seronegative. The sample consisted of PBMCs. CDR3 sequence reads: CASSLGDTYQPQHF. Here the CDR3 DNA reads TGTGCCAGCAGCTTGGGGGACACTTATCAGCCCCAGCATTTT.